This T cell receptor (beta chain) was retrieved from a study of blood T cell repertoires in COVID-19. About the study: COVID-19 samples collected from the United States, Italy and Spain covered acute and convalescent phases. PBMCs, B-cell-depleted T cells, or T cells provided the cDNA or gDNA that made up the material.

As originally analysed: Estimation of nucleated cell counts was performed using reference gene primer amplification. Data came from immunoSEQ multiplex PCR; TCRdb stores just in-frame clones and leaves some out. The V and J calls and clone size are taken from that table; D and trimming were inferred from the DNA. Found here are tens of thousands of clones, 89% of them singletons; the top ten hold around two fifths. Germline V gene sequence: CDR1 SGHAT, CDR2 FQNNGV. The germline V and J ends were trimmed by 4 bases and 0 bases, with 9 bases remaining between them. The CDR3 covers 14 residues. The TCR sequence derives from a woman aged 60-70 years with COVID-19, enrolled during active disease. Material for sequencing was peripheral blood. The J gene is TRBJ1-1, the V gene TRBV11-2, with D uncertain. CDR3 protein: CASSSRPMNTEAFF. The CDR3 DNA is TGTGCCAGCAGCTCCCGTCCTATGAACACTGAAGCTTTCTTT.